This T cell receptor beta chain is drawn from a study of lymphopenia after photon versus proton radiotherapy. CDR3 size: 16 residues. Germline CDR1 and CDR2: SGHRS and YFSETQ. The V end lost 0 bases, the J end lost 0 bases, and 10 bases lay between the germline ends. Using immunoSEQ multiplex PCR, the repertoire was profiled, and TCRdb retains in-frame clones only, with some absent. The table has about 40,000 clones, about 86% seen once. The input for sequencing was peripheral blood, taken from a patient treated with proton-based radiotherapy. This clonotype was sampled from a woman in her seventies with pancreatic cancer. Some clones in this sample may be carry-over from other donors' samples. The chain has TRBV5-1 and TRBJ1-5; no clear D. The CDR3 protein is CASSLGEADSNQPQHF. For the CDR3, the DNA is TGCGCCAGCAGCTTGGGGGAGGCGGATAGCAATCAGCCCCAGCATTTT.